This T cell receptor beta chain is from a study of Ad26.COV2.S vaccination and SARS-CoV-2 variants. TCRdb keeps only in-frame clones here, not all; method: immunoSEQ multiplex PCR. The profile shows 500,000 or so clones, roughly 85% of them singletons. The treatment here: around 19 received Ad26.COV2.S at low or high dose, single or two shots; 5 received placebo; per-sample allocation not given. Sample collection was performed on day 63 after the first vaccine or placebo injection. Unmatched junction bases numbered 18, after V lost 6 bases and J lost 5 bases. This CDR3 contains 19 residues. The germline CDR1 and CDR2 sequences are MDHEN and SYDVKM.

The clonotype comes from a person aged 18 to 65 who received the Ad26.COV2.S COVID-19 vaccine or a placebo. The chain uses TRBV28 and TRBJ1-5, with 11 bases identical to TRBD1. Material: peripheral blood, obtained in a trial of Ad26.COV2.S vaccine versus placebo. The CDR3 spells CASRPFLGTGGSRDQPQHF. DNA of the CDR3: TGTGCCAGCAGACCCTTTCTAGGGACAGGGGGTTCGCGTGATCAGCCCCAGCATTTT.